The clone carrying this T cell receptor (beta chain) was observed a few times. The source of the sample is a study of human T cells and chemical hapten exposure. About the research overall: Minor pooled library volume differences mainly drove per-sample TCR yield variation.

Individual cDNA molecules (in the library) carried attached unique molecular identifiers. In the original analysis: TCR counts had a median of approximately 87,000 per sample and spanned about 20,000 to 750,000. TCRdb called the RACE reads again in MiXCR, with one record for every CDR3 protein. The V and J calls here are based on TCRdb, not the publication. The table records fewer than 300,000 distinct CDR3 sequences, about 7.7% of them present only once. Sample time point: pre-sensitization, week 0. Noted treatment: therapeutic diphenylcyclopropenone sensitization with weekly scalp DPC. Unfractionated whole blood was the source from which total RNA was extracted. This receptor was identified in a man younger than 30 with alopecia areata. Some clones in this sample may be carry-over from other donors' samples. The sequences come from whole blood, collected in connection with sensitization to the hapten diphenylcyclopropenone (DPC).

CDR3 sequence: CASSPGQGGVPLHF. In nucleotides, the CDR3 is TGTGCCAGCAGTCCGGGACAGGGAGGAGTACCCCTCCACTTT. The rearrangement joins TRBV6-2 or TRBV6-3 to TRBJ1-6; 9 bases match TRBD1. V was pared by 5 bases and J by 12 bases, with 8 bases of the junction left unmatched. CDR3 length equals 14 residues. Germline loops: CDR1 MNHEY, CDR2 SVGEGT.